The TCR beta chain under discussion was sequenced for a study of blood T cell repertoires in COVID-19. About the research overall: Collection of acute and convalescent COVID-19 samples took place in the United States, Italy and Spain. In each case, the material was cDNA or gDNA derived from T cells, B-cell-depleted T cells, or PBMCs.

Per the original methods: By means of reference gene primer amplification, nucleated cell counts were estimated. Sequencing was performed with immunoSEQ multiplex PCR; in TCRdb, only in-frame clones are kept and a portion is missing. Clone size and the V and J calls come from that table; the DNA yielded D and trimming. The table has 80,000 or so clones, more than 70% seen once; the top ten hold about 2%. Input material: peripheral blood. The receptor comes from a man aged 50 to 59 with acute or convalescent COVID-19.

The CDR3 protein is CASSLGSQGPLYNSPLHF. The CDR3 DNA reads TGCGCCAGCAGCTTGGGGTCGCAGGGCCCCCTCTATAATTCACCCCTCCACTTT. The J gene is TRBJ1-6, the V gene TRBV5-1; D is possibly TRBD1 (5 bases). The V gene lost 0 bases and the J gene lost 3 bases, with 16 bases spanning the gap. CDR1 and CDR2 from the germline V gene are SGHRS and YFSETQ. The CDR3 runs to 18 residues.